This TCR beta chain is drawn from a study of shared clonotypes between healthy human individuals. Study background: CD4 naive and CD4 memory each took three plates per donor, while CD8 naive took two and CD8 memory one.

Regarding the study as a whole: Some clonotypes were shared by all four sorted-subset donors, while others were not shared. The non-shared ones had lower generation probabilities than the shared ones.

Germline CDR1 and CDR2: SEHNR and FQNEAQ (reference sequence). This CDR3 is 16 amino acids long. V gave up 5 bases and J gave up 1 base; unmatched junction bases: 4. Regarding this clone: Its antigen is unidentified.

TCRdb's copy holds only in-frame clones and misses some; the assay was immunoSEQ multiplex PCR. The sample records about 700,000 clones, around 67% being singletons. The rearrangement links TRBV7-9 to TRBJ2-3; 12 bases map to TRBD2. The sequencing sample was made of memory CD4+ T cells sorted from blood. This sample's subset: CD45RA-negative fraction. The receptor was derived from a woman in her thirties in good health. The CDR3 bases are TGTGCCAGCAGCCCGACTAGCGGGAGACGCACAGATACGCAGTATTTT. This translates into CASSPTSGRRTDTQYF.